These 5 T cell receptor beta chains were all obtained from the same sample, sequenced in a study of sequential checkpoint blockade in melanoma (dated 2019 in TCRdb). In the paper's terms, the treatment or condition label means: randomized to nivolumab then ipilimumab (arm A) or the reverse (arm B). Libraries were constructed by the immunoSEQ multiplex PCR assay. This immuneACCESS table, as held by TCRdb, lists in-frame sequences with V and J called but not all clones. Of the missing ones, under half trace to an unresolved V gene in checked studies; the others have no known cause. Here the sample has about 1,400 clones; less than 65% occur a single time. The ten largest clones add up to roughly 19% of the sample. The material was CD8+ T cells sorted from blood (inferred from file names), obtained from a patient given nivolumab and ipilimumab in sequence. The receptors stem from a human patient with melanoma. Some clones in this sample may be carry-over from other donors' samples.

This chain connects TRBV19 to TRBJ1-2; D unclear. V was shortened by 5 bases and J by 2 bases, with 21 bases between the two germline ends. CDR3 length: 17 residues. Germline CDR1 is LNHDA and CDR2 is SQIVND (reference sequence). The CDR3 sequence: CASSPHPAELENYGYTF. In DNA, the CDR3 is TGTGCCAGTAGTCCTCACCCCGCGGAGCTAGAGAACTATGGCTACACCTTC.

The chain recombines TRBV10-1 with TRBJ2-1; 8 nucleotides match TRBD1. After removal of 1 base from V and 8 bases from J, the junction contained 7 bases not matched to a gene. CDR3 length: 15 amino acids. The germline V gene has CDR1 WNHNN and CDR2 SYGVQD (reference sequence). The CDR3 bases are TGCGCCAGCAGTGAGTGGGACAGGCCTTTGGATGAGCAGTTCTTC. It translates to CASSEWDRPLDEQFF.

J is TRBJ2-7 and V is TRBV15; possible D gene TRBD1, 5 bases. Trimming removed 5 bases from V and 3 bases from J, with 11 bases in between. Germline V gene lookup returns CDR1 LNHNV and CDR2 YYDKDF (reference sequence). CDR3 size: 13 residues. CDR3: CATSLSQGYEQYF. In nucleotides, the CDR3 is TGTGCCACCAGCTTATCCCAGGGCTACGAGCAGTACTTC. The variable domain in full, completed from reference TRBV15 and TRBJ2-7, reads DAMVIQNPRYQVTQFGKPVTLSCSQTLNHNVMYWYQQKSSQAPKLLFHYYDKDFNNEADTPDNFQSRRPNTSFCFLDIRSPGLGDTAMYLCATSLSQGYEQYFGPGTRLTVT.

This chain joins TRBV6-5 and TRBJ1-2; tentatively, D is TRBD1 (6 bases). Germline V gene data show CDR1 as MNHEY and CDR2 as SVGAGI. The CDR3 has 14 amino acids. Trimming pared 6 bases from V and 2 bases from J, leaving 13 bases between. CDR3 bases: TGTGCCAGCAGCCTCGGGAGGGGGAACTATGGCTACACCTTC. This gives the protein CASSLGRGNYGYTF.

This chain uses TRBV28 with TRBJ1-2; 8 nucleotides match TRBD1. J was trimmed by 4 bases and V by 10 bases; bases with no gene match: 14. Per germline, CDR1 MDHEN and CDR2 SYDVKM. There are 15 residues in the CDR3. CDR3 loop: CATSRTGRRLYGYTF. In DNA, the CDR3 is TGTGCCACCTCTCGGACAGGGCGGAGGCTCTATGGCTACACCTTC.